The rows below give T cell receptor beta chains drawn from one sample of a study of siplizumab effects on memory and regulatory T cells. Assay: immunoSEQ multiplex PCR; the TCRdb copy retains only in-frame clones and omits some. The sample carries under 95,000 clones, 94% recorded once. Sequencing used non-Treg CD4+ T cells sorted from blood. Receptors were obtained from a human donor in good health. Each CDR3 is given with its conserved first and last residue. Each record gives: V gene, D gene, clone size, J gene, CDR3 DNA, CDR3 protein. D genes are given only for firm matches. The size entry is marked missing in some rows and otherwise reads once, few, many or a size class.

TRBV5-1	NA	NA	TRBJ2-3	TGCGCCAGCAGCTTGGTCGCCCTCACAGATACGCAGTATTTT	CASSLVALTDTQYF
TRBV19	NA	NA	TRBJ1-2	TGTGCCAGTAGTAGGACAGTCGCCGGTGGCTACACCTTC	CASSRTVAGGYTF
TRBV2	NA	NA	TRBJ2-3	TGTGCCAGCATTGGGGGACGTTGGCGCACAGATACGCAGTATTTT	CASIGGRWRTDTQYF
TRBV19	NA	NA	TRBJ2-1	TGTGCCAGTAGAGTCCGGATTGGGAGGAATGAGCAGTTCTTC	CASRVRIGRNEQFF
TRBV4-2	TRBD1	NA	TRBJ2-7	TGTGCCAGCAGCCAAGGTCAGGGGGCCGGCGTGGTCGAGCAGTACTTC	CASSQGQGAGVVEQYF
TRBV7-9	TRBD1	NA	TRBJ1-5	TGTGCCAGCAGCCTGGACAGGGCTCAGCCCCAGCATTTT	CASSLDRAQPQHF
TRBV9	NA	NA	TRBJ2-2	TGTGCCAGCAGCGTTTCCACCGGGGAGCTGTTTTTT	CASSVSTGELFF
TRBV2	NA	NA	TRBJ2-3	TGTGCCAGCAGTGAAGAGGCGCTAGGAGCTAGCACAGATACGCAGTATTTT	CASSEEALGASTDTQYF
TRBV6-1	NA	NA	TRBJ1-2	TGTGCCAGCAGTAGGGGTACAGCTAACTATGGCTACACCTTC	CASSRGTANYGYTF
TRBV9	NA	once	TRBJ1-5	TGTGCCAGCAGCGTAGGGGAGGGGGAAGGGCAGCCCCAGCATTTT	CASSVGEGEGQPQHF
TRBV5-1	NA	NA	TRBJ1-1	TGCGCCAGCAGCTACGCGGGGGGCACTGAAGCTTTCTTT	CASSYAGGTEAFF
TRBV19	TRBD1	NA	TRBJ2-1	TGTGCCAGTAGTATGGACAGGGGAACGAATGAGCAGTTCTTC	CASSMDRGTNEQFF
TRBV5-5	TRBD1	NA	TRBJ2-5	TGTGCCAGCAGTCGACAGGGGGCGTCAGAGACCCAGTACTTC	CASSRQGASETQYF
TRBV15	NA	NA	TRBJ1-5	TGTGCCACCAGCAGAGAATCAGGGTCCCAGCATTTT	CATSRESGSQHF
TRBV7-3	TRBD2	NA	TRBJ2-2	TGTGCCAGCAGCTTAATAGGACTAGCGGGAGGTAGCGGGGAGCTGTTTTTT	CASSLIGLAGGSGELFF
TRBV7-9	NA	NA	TRBJ1-4	TGTGCCAGCAGCTTTATCGGAACAGGGAATGAAAAACTGTTTTTT	CASSFIGTGNEKLFF
TRBV7-2	TRBD2	NA	TRBJ2-1	TGTGCCAGCAGCCTTAGCGGGAGTTTATACAATGAGCAGTTCTTC	CASSLSGSLYNEQFF
TRBV6-6	NA	NA	TRBJ2-2	TGTGCCAGCAGTGCTAAGAACACCGGGGAGCTGTTTTTT	CASSAKNTGELFF
TRBV7-8	NA	NA	TRBJ2-7	TGTGCCAGCAGCTTAGAGCAGAGCTCCTACGAGCAGTACTTC	CASSLEQSSYEQYF
TRBV7-2	TRBD2	NA	TRBJ2-1	TGTGCCAGCAGCTTAAGGACTAGCGGGAGCCATGAGCAGTTCTTC	CASSLRTSGSHEQFF
TRBV7-8	NA	NA	TRBJ2-5	TGTGCCAGCAAGGTCCCGGGGGCACAGACCCAGTACTTC	CASKVPGAQTQYF
TRBV27	NA	NA	TRBJ1-2	TGTGCCAGCAGATCCCCTAGGGAGCGCTATGGCTACACCTTC	CASRSPRERYGYTF
TRBV6-5	TRBD2	NA	TRBJ2-7	TGTGCCAGCAGTGGTAGCGGGCCCGGGTCGAGGGAGCAGTACTTC	CASSGSGPGSREQYF
TRBV15	TRBD1	NA	TRBJ1-4	TGTGCCACCAGGACAGGGACTAATGAAAAACTGTTTTTT	CATRTGTNEKLFF
TRBV7-2	TRBD1	NA	TRBJ2-5	TGTGCCAGCAGCTTTACAGGGGGCCAAGAGACCCAGTACTTC	CASSFTGGQETQYF
TRBV19	TRBD1	NA	TRBJ1-2	TGTGCCAGCAGCAGGGGGCCGGGCTACACCTTC	CASSRGPGYTF
TRBV19	NA	once	TRBJ1-2	TGTGCCAGTAGTATATCCCCAACTAACTATGGCTACACCTTC	CASSISPTNYGYTF
TRBV4-2	NA	NA	TRBJ1-5	TGTGCCAGCAGCCAAGAGTTCCAGGGACATCAGCCCCAGCATTTT	CASSQEFQGHQPQHF
TRBV19	NA	NA	TRBJ2-1	TGTGCCAGTAGCGGTAATTTGAATGAGCAGTTCTTC	CASSGNLNEQFF
TRBV7-8	NA	NA	TRBJ2-1	TGTGCCAGCAGCCAGAGTGCCAGGGAGGTCTATAATGAGCAGTTCTTC	CASSQSAREVYNEQFF
TRBV4-1	NA	NA	TRBJ2-1	TGCGCCAGCCAAACTAGCTCTTACAATGAGCAGTTCTTC	CASQTSSYNEQFF
TRBV5-6	TRBD1	NA	TRBJ1-4	TGTGCCAGCAGCTTTGGGACAGAAGAAAAACTGTTTTTT	CASSFGTEEKLFF
TRBV5-1	TRBD1	NA	TRBJ1-2	TGCGCCAGCAGCTTGGGACAGGGGGCCTCTGGCTACACCTTC	CASSLGQGASGYTF
TRBV15	NA	NA	TRBJ2-6	TGTGCCACCAGCAGAACCTCGCGTGGGGCCAACGTCCTGACTTTC	CATSRTSRGANVLTF
TRBV2	TRBD1	NA	TRBJ1-5	TGTGCCAGCAGTGTGGGTCGGGCAGGGGGCTTTCAGCCCCAGCATTTT	CASSVGRAGGFQPQHF
TRBV7-6	TRBD1	NA	TRBJ2-7	TGTGCCAGCAGCTTAACAGACAGGGGAGGCTACGAGCAGTACTTC	CASSLTDRGGYEQYF
TRBV2	TRBD1	NA	TRBJ2-7	TGTGCCAGCGGACGGGACAGCTCCTACGAGCAGTACTTC	CASGRDSSYEQYF
TRBV14	NA	NA	TRBJ1-3	TGTGCCAGCAGCCATAAGCCAGGGACCTCTGGAAACACCATATATTTT	CASSHKPGTSGNTIYF
TRBV9	NA	NA	TRBJ1-3	TGTGCCAGCAGCGTAACAGGGTTCGGAAACACCATATATTTT	CASSVTGFGNTIYF
TRBV13	NA	NA	TRBJ2-7	TGTGCCAGCAGCTTAGGGTTGGTTTCCTACGAGCAGTACTTC	CASSLGLVSYEQYF
TRBV30	NA	NA	TRBJ2-7	TGTGCCTGGAGAGGGCCTTACGAGCAGTACTTC	CAWRGPYEQYF
TRBV14	NA	NA	TRBJ2-1	TGTGCCAGCAGCCAAGTGGTGGGACACTTTTACAATGAGCAGTTCTTC	CASSQVVGHFYNEQFF
TRBV6-6	TRBD1	NA	TRBJ2-1	TGTGCCAGCAGGAGAGACAGGGGTGGTGAGCAGTTCTTC	CASRRDRGGEQFF
TRBV7-6	TRBD1	once	TRBJ2-2	TGTGCCAGCAGCTTAGGACAGGGTGGCACCGGGGAGCTGTTTTTT	CASSLGQGGTGELFF